This T cell receptor (beta chain) emerged from a study of blood T cell repertoires in COVID-19. As for the study in general: Sources were T cells, B-cell-depleted T cells, or PBMCs; the material itself was cDNA or gDNA.

Germline V gene data show CDR1 as SGHKS and CDR2 as YYEKEE (reference sequence). This CDR3 comprises 15 residues. Trimming removed 0 bases at V and 0 bases at J, with 7 bases between. Authors' analysis steps: Amplification with reference gene primers provided the estimates of nucleated cell counts. The protocol was immunoSEQ multiplex PCR, while the TCRdb copy is restricted to in-frame clones and leaves out a portion. From that table come the V and J calls and clone size; the DNA was used to work out D and trimming. The sample consists of more than 200,000 clones, around nine tenths of them appearing once.

The source of this sequence is a woman aged 55-69 years with acute or convalescent COVID-19. Sequencing input: peripheral blood. This chain links TRBV5-5 with TRBJ1-3; no clear D gene. The CDR3 spells CASSLVLSSGNTIYF. The CDR3 DNA reads as TGTGCCAGCAGCTTGGTTCTTAGCTCTGGAAACACCATATATTTT.